This passage covers 27 T cell receptor beta chains from one sample sequenced in a study of blood T cell repertoires in COVID-19. Measured with immunoSEQ multiplex PCR; TCRdb has only the in-frame clones, and not every one. The profile shows more than 150,000 clones, about 86% of them singletons. The specimen sequenced was peripheral blood. These receptors all stem from a man aged 65 to 85 with active or convalescent COVID-19.

This sequence joins TRBV7-8 and TRBJ2-2; 9 bases agree with TRBD1. Germline V gene sequence: CDR1 SGHVS, CDR2 FQNEAQ. The CDR3 totals 14 residues. Trimming cost V 6 bases and J 1 base; bases outside gene matches: 0. For the CDR3, the DNA is TGTGCCAGCAGGGACAGGGGGAACACCGGGGAGCTGTTTTTT. It yields the protein CASRDRGNTGELFF.

This chain uses TRBV7-9 with TRBJ2-4; TRBD1 is a possible D gene (6 bases). The V end lost 1 base, the J end lost 6 bases, and 10 bases lay between the germline ends. The CDR3 covers 14 residues. Germline V lookup: CDR1 SEHNR, CDR2 FQNEAQ (reference sequence). CDR3 DNA: TGTGCCAGCAGCTTAGGGGACACAATAAACATTCAGTACTTC. Encoded protein: CASSLGDTINIQYF.

This clone appeared once. The chain employs TRBV11-2 and TRBJ2-1; TRBD1 might be the D (5 bases). The CDR3 is 17 amino acids. Germline V CDR1 and CDR2: SGHAT, FQNNGV. Trimming cost V 1 base and J 0 bases, with 13 bases left between them. CDR3 DNA sequence: TGTGCCAGCAGCTTAGCAAAAGGGGCGAGCTCCTACAATGAGCAGTTCTTC. This codes for CASSLAKGASSYNEQFF.

The chain combines TRBV27 with TRBJ2-7, with a weak D call TRBD1 (5 bases). Trimming stripped 0 bases from V and 3 bases from J, with 12 bases between. CDR1 MNHEY and CDR2 SMNVEV come from the germline V gene (reference sequence). The CDR3 is made up of 15 amino acids. CDR3 bases: TGTGCCAGCAGTTTATCTATGGGGCAGGTCTACGAGCAGTACTTC. It codes for CASSLSMGQVYEQYF.

The count of this clone is one. The rearrangement uses TRBV7-9 and TRBJ2-2, with 9 bases lining up with TRBD1. Germline loops: CDR1 SEHNR, CDR2 FQNEAQ (reference sequence). CDR3 length: 15 amino acids. After removal of 3 bases from V and 4 bases from J, the junction contained 3 bases not matched to a gene. CDR3 coding DNA: TGTGCCAGCAGCTTCGGGACAGGGCCCACCGGGGAGCTGTTTTTT. Translating it yields CASSFGTGPTGELFF.

The gene calls are TRBV12-3 or TRBV12-4 and TRBJ2-7; D perhaps matches TRBD2 (6 bases). Trimming took off 5 bases at V and 3 bases at J, with 8 bases between the two ends. The CDR3 covers 12 residues. The DNA for the CDR3 is TGTGCCAGCAGTGGGGAGGTCTACGAGCAGTACTTC. This gives the protein CASSGEVYEQYF.

A few counts support this clone. The V and J genes are TRBV7-2 and TRBJ2-2; tentatively, D is TRBD1 (6 bases). V was shortened by 0 bases and J by 2 bases, with 13 bases between the two germline ends. Looked up from germline, CDR1 is SGHTA and CDR2 is FQGNSA. The CDR3 runs 17 residues. CDR3 residues: CASSLAHGRGNTGELFF. In DNA form, the CDR3 reads TGTGCCAGCAGCTTAGCGCACGGCAGGGGAAACACCGGGGAGCTGTTTTTT.

This clone showed up just a few times. The V gene is TRBV28, the J gene TRBJ1-1; no definite D call. Germline values: CDR1 MDHEN, CDR2 SYDVKM. V lost 5 bases to trimming and J lost 2 bases, with 6 bases between them. The CDR3 contains 12 residues. The CDR3 nucleotides are TGTGCCAGCAGTGAGATAAACACTGAAGCTTTCTTT. This translates into CASSEINTEAFF. Together with reference TRBV28 and TRBJ1-1, the CDR3 gives the full variable domain: DVKVTQSSRYLVKRTGEKVFLECVQDMDHENMFWYRQDPGLGLRLIYFSYDVKMKEKGDIPEGYSVSREKKERFSLILESASTNQTSMYLCASSEINTEAFFGQGTRLTVV.

Comments on this clone: A read error may account for a junction end that differs from germline. The chain links TRBV7-9 to TRBJ2-7, with 8 bases aligning to TRBD1. This CDR3 contains 14 residues. Germline V gene lookup returns CDR1 SEHNR and CDR2 FQNEAQ (reference sequence). CDR3 amino acids: CASSLASGTGGLDF. CDR3 in DNA: TGTGCCAGCAGCTTAGCGTCCGGGACAGGTGGGTTGGACTTC.

The J gene is TRBJ1-1, the V gene TRBV5-6; 8 nucleotides line up with TRBD1. This CDR3 has 14 residues. Trimming at V came to 3 bases and at J to 3 bases, leaving 4 bases not matched to a gene. Germline lookup yields CDR1 SGHDT and CDR2 YYEEEE. Here the CDR3 reads CASSSLDRDTEAFF. CDR3 nucleotide sequence: TGTGCCAGCAGCTCACTGGACAGGGACACTGAAGCTTTCTTT.

This sequence joins TRBV7-3 and TRBJ2-1; the D gene is possibly TRBD1 (6 bases). Germline loops: CDR1 SGHTA, CDR2 FQGTGA. Trimming pared 5 bases from V and 1 base from J, leaving 12 bases between. This CDR3 is built from 15 residues. The CDR3 loop is CASSPQRGSYNEQFF. The CDR3 DNA sequence: TGTGCCAGCAGCCCCCAGAGGGGGTCCTACAATGAGCAGTTCTTC.

This clone was detected a few times. The chain links TRBV7-9 to TRBJ1-5, with D possibly TRBD1 on 5 matching bases. In germline, CDR1 is SEHNR, CDR2 FQNEAQ (reference sequence). Between the trimmed V and J ends, which lost 3 bases and 2 bases, there was a span of 8 bases. CDR3 length equals 14 residues. The CDR3 is CASSFSTGNQPQHF. CDR3 in DNA: TGTGCCAGCAGCTTCTCGACAGGCAATCAGCCCCAGCATTTT.

The chain recombines TRBV5-1 with TRBJ2-4; 8 bases map to TRBD2. Germline V gives CDR1 SGHRS, CDR2 YFSETQ. CDR3 length: 14 residues. With 0 bases clipped from V and 10 bases from J, the junction kept 6 bases outside the gene matches. Here the CDR3 reads CASSLERGGPIQYF. The CDR3 region has the DNA TGCGCCAGCAGCTTGGAGCGCGGGGGGCCAATTCAGTACTTC.

J is TRBJ1-2 and V is TRBV7-8; D not resolved. Trimming removed 6 bases from V and 6 bases from J, with 17 bases in between. The CDR3 totals 14 residues. Germline CDR1 and CDR2: SGHVS and FQNEAQ. The CDR3 region has the DNA TGTGCCAGCAGTCCTAGCGTAGGGTTGGATGGCTACACCTTC. Its translation: CASSPSVGLDGYTF.

The table lists this clone with a few counts. The V and J genes are TRBV25-1 and TRBJ1-6; TRBD1 agrees at 8 bases. This CDR3 is built from 17 residues. Trimming at V came to 5 bases and at J to 7 bases, leaving 13 bases not matched to a gene. Germline CDR1 reads MGHDK; CDR2 reads SYGVNS. This chain's CDR3 is CASSSTGGIGTNSPLHF. As DNA, the CDR3 is TGTGCCAGCAGTTCCACAGGGGGTATAGGTACGAATTCACCCCTCCACTTT.

This clone was seen once. The rearrangement links TRBV5-1 to TRBJ2-1; D gene uncertain. The CDR3 has 16 residues. Germline CDR1 and CDR2: SGHRS and YFSETQ. The V end was cut by 4 bases, the J end by 1 base, with 15 bases between. CDR3 residues: CASSPTVLRSYNEQFF. The CDR3 bases are TGCGCCAGCAGCCCCACTGTACTGCGGTCCTACAATGAGCAGTTCTTC.

The chain couples TRBV7-9 to TRBJ1-2; unclear D gene. Trimming took off 1 base at V and 9 bases at J, with 9 bases between the two ends. Germline V CDR1 and CDR2: SEHNR, FQNEAQ (reference sequence). The CDR3 is 12 amino acids. CDR3 in amino acids: CASSLERSRYTF. The DNA of the CDR3 is TGTGCCAGCAGCTTAGAGCGGAGTCGCTACACCTTC.

V gene TRBV16 combines with J gene TRBJ1-1; D uncertain. Germline V gene lookup returns CDR1 KGHSY and CDR2 FQNENV. V lost 3 bases and J 5 bases, leaving 13 bases between the germline ends. This CDR3 contains 14 residues. CDR3 nucleotide sequence: TGTGCCAGCAGCCAGACACCCTCGGGGACTGAAGCTTTCTTT. Amino acid sequence: CASSQTPSGTEAFF.

The chain joins TRBV7-2 to TRBJ2-1, with no clear D. CDR1 is SGHTA, CDR2 FQGNSA, per germline. CDR3 length: 15 amino acids. Between the trimmed V and J ends, which lost 1 base and 0 bases, there was a span of 7 bases. CDR3 residues: CASSLGGGSYNEQFF. Here the CDR3 DNA reads TGTGCCAGCAGCTTAGGCGGTGGCTCCTACAATGAGCAGTTCTTC. Full variable domain (remainder filled in from reference TRBV7-2 and TRBJ2-1): GAGVSQSPSNKVTEKGKDVELRCDPISGHTALYWYRQSLGQGLEFLIYFQGNSAPDKSGLPSDRFSAERTGGSVSTLTIQRTQQEDSAVYLCASSLGGGSYNEQFFGPGTRLTVL.

The chain links TRBV18 to TRBJ2-7; 7 bases map to TRBD2. Trimming removed 6 bases from V and 2 bases from J; junction bases left unmatched: 13. CDR3 size: 16 residues. The germline V gene encodes CDR1 KGHSH and CDR2 LQKENI. In DNA form, the CDR3 reads TGTGCCAGCTCTTACGGTGGGCGGGGGACTACCTACGAGCAGTACTTC. Translated: CASSYGGRGTTYEQYF.

V gene TRBV6-2 or TRBV6-3 combines with J gene TRBJ1-5; TRBD1 aligns across 7 bases. The junction had 10 bases not matched to a gene; V was cut back by 4 bases and J by 4 bases. The CDR3 runs to 16 residues. Germline V gene lookup returns CDR1 MNHEY and CDR2 SVGEGT. The CDR3 spells CASSSQGGGPNQPQHF. The CDR3 coding sequence is TGTGCCAGCAGTTCCCAGGGGGGAGGACCAAATCAGCCCCAGCATTTT.

The genes are TRBV19 and TRBJ2-4; 7 bases are shared with TRBD1. The CDR3 loop spans 14 amino acids. Germline CDR1 is LNHDA and CDR2 is SQIVND (reference sequence). The V and J ends lost 3 bases and 3 bases, in that order; junction bases with no gene match: 2. Written as DNA, the CDR3 is TGTGCCAGTAGTATCAGACAGGGCAAAAACATTCAGTACTTC. Translating gives CASSIRQGKNIQYF. The complete variable domain, with remaining parts taken from reference TRBV19 and TRBJ2-4, reads DGGITQSPKYLFRKEGQNVTLSCEQNLNHDAMYWYRQDPGQGLRLIYYSQIVNDFQKGDIAEGYSVSREKKESFPLTVTSAQKNPTAFYLCASSIRQGKNIQYFGAGTRLSVL.

This clone is a singleton in its sample. CDR3: CASSLGLGANTGELFF. The CDR3, as DNA: TGCGCCAGCAGCTTGGGTCTGGGCGCGAACACCGGGGAGCTGTTTTTT. The chain uses TRBV5-1 and TRBJ2-2; no clear D gene. The CDR3 contains 16 residues. In germline, CDR1 is SGHRS, CDR2 YFSETQ. The V gene lost 0 bases and the J gene lost 0 bases, with 9 bases spanning the gap.

DNA for the CDR3: TGTGCCAGCAGTGGGGGTCCTAGCGGGAGATCCAATGAGCAGTTCTTC. Its protein product is CASSGGPSGRSNEQFF. The rearrangement links TRBV7-9 to TRBJ2-1, with TRBD2 matching over 10 bases. From germline, CDR1 is SEHNR and CDR2 FQNEAQ (reference sequence). This CDR3 has 16 residues. The V segment lost 6 bases and the J segment 6 bases; nucleotides outside the gene matches: 11. Based on the CDR3 plus reference TRBV7-9 and TRBJ2-1, the full variable domain is DTGVSQNPRHKITKRGQNVTFRCDPISEHNRLYWYRQTLGQGPEFLTYFQNEAQLEKSRLLSDRFSAERPKGSFSTLEIQRTEQGDSAMYLCASSGGPSGRSNEQFFGPGTRLTVL.

The chain joins TRBV5-1 to TRBJ1-1; 12 bases map to TRBD1. Germline V CDR1 and CDR2: SGHRS, YFSETQ. CDR3 length equals 17 residues. The V and J ends lost 2 bases and 5 bases, in that order; junction bases with no gene match: 10. CDR3 coding DNA: TGCGCCAGCAGCTTACTAGGGACAGGGGGCGGTGGAACTGAAGCTTTCTTT. Protein sequence: CASSLLGTGGGGTEAFF.

V is TRBV13 and J is TRBJ1-2; 7 nucleotides match TRBD1. The CDR3 consists of 12 residues. Germline V gene lookup returns CDR1 PRHDT and CDR2 FYEKMQ (reference sequence). The ends lost 5 bases at V and 3 bases at J; junction bases unmatched: 0. Written as DNA, the CDR3 is TGTGCCAGCAGCCAGGGGGACTATGGCTACACCTTC. This sequence encodes CASSQGDYGYTF.

The genes are TRBV30 and TRBJ1-5; 8 positions agree with TRBD1. Germline values: CDR1 GTSNPN, CDR2 SVGIG (reference sequence). V shed 2 bases and J 0 bases; nucleotides not matched to a gene: 12. The CDR3 extends over 18 amino acids. The chain's CDR3 is CAWSYGQGVSYSNQPQHF. CDR3 nucleotide sequence: TGTGCCTGGAGTTATGGACAGGGAGTGTCATATAGCAATCAGCCCCAGCATTTT.